The clone carrying this T cell receptor beta chain was counted a few times. Antigen specificity is unknown. TCRdb reanalysed the reads using MiXCR and keeps one entry per CDR3 protein. Of around 320,000 distinct CDR3 sequences in the sample, around a tenth were seen once. The record originates from a study of T cell repertoires in cytomegalovirus infection. Findings of the study overall: Carriers of CMV plus the relevant HLA were identified by cumulative public TCR beta family frequency. The study found HLA-C-restricted CMV-specific TCR beta clonotypes dominating the ex vivo response.

The CDR3 is 14 residues long. The germline V gene has CDR1 SGHTA and CDR2 FQGNSA. Deletions cut 1 base from V and 3 bases from J, with 10 bases between. This sequence was found in a human donor in good health (CMV status not recorded). Some clones in this sample may be carry-over from other donors' samples. This chain joins TRBV7-2 and TRBJ2-7; D is unresolved. The material sequenced was PBMCs. Here the CDR3 reads CASSLGEVNYEQYF. The CDR3 nucleotides read TGTGCCAGCAGCTTAGGTGAGGTAAACTACGAGCAGTACTTC.